This passage covers 27 T cell receptor beta chains from one sample sequenced in a study of blood T cell repertoires in COVID-19. Method: immunoSEQ multiplex PCR; TCRdb's copy keeps in-frame clones and lacks some. The table has some 150,000 clones, about 88% seen once. Sequenced: peripheral blood. The receptors originated from a woman in her 70s with acute or convalescent COVID-19.

This clone occurred once. This rearrangement joins TRBV10-3 to TRBJ2-7, with 12 positions matching TRBD1. CDR1 and CDR2 from the germline V gene are ENHRY and SYGVKD. CDR3 length equals 13 residues. The V segment lost 7 bases and the J segment 6 bases; nucleotides outside the gene matches: 4. CDR3 sequence (DNA): TGTGCCATCATGGCGGGACAGGGGGCCGAGCAGTACTTC. Its translation is CAIMAGQGAEQYF.

The chain employs TRBV9 and TRBJ2-2, with TRBD2 matching over 15 bases. The CDR3 sequence is 21 residues long. Germline values: CDR1 SGDLS, CDR2 YYNGEE. The V gene end was trimmed by 0 bases and the J gene end by 6 bases; junction bases not matched to a gene: 15. Here the CDR3 DNA reads TGTGCCAGCAGCGTAGACCCAAGCTCCGGGACTAGCGGGGGGATGGCCGGGGAGCTGTTTTTT. Translated: CASSVDPSSGTSGGMAGELFF.

V is TRBV12-5 and J is TRBJ1-5; TRBD1 aligns across 11 bases. The CDR3 sequence is 17 residues long. After removal of 6 bases from V and 0 bases from J, the junction contained 7 bases not matched to a gene. Germline V CDR1 and CDR2: LGHNT, FRNRAP. The CDR3 DNA reads as TGTGCTAGTGGCTCGGACAGGGGGCCCACTAGCAATCAGCCCCAGCATTTT. It yields the protein CASGSDRGPTSNQPQHF.

The CDR3 DNA reads TGTGCCAGCAGCGAGAGCCCGGGGGAAAAACTGTTTTTT. Its translation is CASSESPGEKLFF. V is TRBV9 and J is TRBJ1-4; no clear D. Germline V gene lookup returns CDR1 SGDLS and CDR2 YYNGEE. The V end was cut by 3 bases, the J end by 8 bases, with 11 bases between. The CDR3 runs to 13 residues.

This sequence joins TRBV11-2 and TRBJ2-5, with TRBD2 matching 7 bases. With V trimmed by 1 base and J by 1 base, 6 bases remained unmatched. Per the germline V gene, CDR1 is SGHAT and CDR2 is FQNNGV. The CDR3 totals 16 residues. CDR3 coding DNA: TGTGCCAGCAGCTTAGGTCCTTCGGGGGGCCAAGAGACCCAGTACTTC. This sequence encodes CASSLGPSGGQETQYF.

This CDR3 reads CASSLSEVSPLHF. CDR3 nucleotide sequence: TGTGCCAGCAGTTTATCCGAGGTGTCACCCCTCCACTTT. The rearrangement links TRBV27 to TRBJ1-6; D uncertain. The CDR3 consists of 13 residues. Trimming pared 0 bases from V and 10 bases from J, leaving 7 bases between. Germline assignment: CDR1 MNHEY and CDR2 SMNVEV (reference sequence).

J is TRBJ2-2 and V is TRBV5-5; 9 nucleotides match TRBD1. The CDR3 loop spans 17 amino acids. Germline-derived CDR1 and CDR2 are SGHKS and YYEKEE (reference sequence). V was pared by 4 bases and J by 3 bases, with 10 bases of the junction left unmatched. The CDR3 reads CASSGTTGGSYTGELFF. Written as DNA, the CDR3 is TGTGCCAGCAGCGGGACAACAGGGGGCAGTTACACCGGGGAGCTGTTTTTT.

In DNA form, the CDR3 reads TGTGCCAGCAGCTCTTGGACAGGGTCCCACGAGCAGTACTTC. Amino acids: CASSSWTGSHEQYF. The chain combines TRBV5-4 with TRBJ2-7, with 8 bases aligning to TRBD1. The J segment lost 5 bases and the V segment lost 3 bases, leaving 7 bases of the junction unmatched. CDR3 length: 14 amino acids. Germline values: CDR1 SGHNT, CDR2 YYREEE (reference sequence).

This chain joins TRBV5-4 and TRBJ1-5; no reliable D call. CDR1 SGHNT and CDR2 YYREEE come from the germline V gene (reference sequence). CDR3 length equals 13 residues. The V and J ends lost 0 bases and 7 bases respectively, with 8 bases between them. The CDR3 nucleotides read TGTGCCAGCAGCTTGGACATCTCACAGCCCCAGCATTTT. It specifies CASSLDISQPQHF.

This rearrangement joins TRBV11-2 to TRBJ2-1; tentatively, D is TRBD2 (6 bases). CDR1 SGHAT and CDR2 FQNNGV come from the germline V gene. There are 14 residues in the CDR3. Trimming left V 3 bases short and J 7 bases short, with 13 bases between. CDR3: CASSFEVGRNEQFF. The CDR3 nucleotides read TGTGCCAGCAGCTTTGAAGTAGGGAGGAATGAGCAGTTCTTC.

The chain couples TRBV7-2 to TRBJ2-2; 10 bases match TRBD1. Germline CDR1 is SGHTA and CDR2 is FQGNSA. The CDR3 covers 16 residues. V shed 2 bases, J shed 5 bases, and the junction held 5 bases outside the gene matches. The CDR3 here is CASSLPGQGGTGELFF. The DNA for the CDR3 is TGTGCCAGCAGCTTACCCGGACAGGGGGGGACCGGGGAGCTGTTTTTT. Together with reference TRBV7-2 and TRBJ2-2, the CDR3 gives the full variable domain: GAGVSQSPSNKVTEKGKDVELRCDPISGHTALYWYRQSLGQGLEFLIYFQGNSAPDKSGLPSDRFSAERTGGSVSTLTIQRTQQEDSAVYLCASSLPGQGGTGELFFGEGSRLTVL.

The rearrangement joins TRBV19 to TRBJ1-2, with 7 bases matching TRBD1. This CDR3 has 12 residues. The V gene end was trimmed by 4 bases and the J gene end by 4 bases; junction bases not matched to a gene: 0. Germline V gene sequence: CDR1 LNHDA, CDR2 SQIVND (reference sequence). CDR3: CASSTGGYGYTF. The CDR3 DNA reads TGTGCCAGTAGTACAGGGGGCTATGGCTACACCTTC.

The V call is TRBV5-4, the J call TRBJ1-1; D call uncertain. The CDR3 has 15 amino acids. The V and J ends lost 6 bases and 4 bases respectively, with 19 bases between them. Germline CDR1 reads SGHNT; CDR2 reads YYREEE (reference sequence). The CDR3 DNA follows: TGTGCCAGCACCACACCCGAGGAGGGCGGCACTGAAGCTTTCTTT. The encoded protein is CASTTPEEGGTEAFF.

The chain links TRBV4-1 to TRBJ1-2; the match to TRBD1 covers 9 bases. V gave up 2 bases and J gave up 6 bases; unmatched junction bases: 16. Germline CDR1 is MGHRA and CDR2 is YSYEKL. CDR3 size: 18 residues. The CDR3 DNA reads as TGCGCCAGCAGCCAAACCCGGGACAGGGCCTTACAAGGGGATGGCTACACCTTC. Its translation is CASSQTRDRALQGDGYTF.

The V and J genes are TRBV21-1 and TRBJ2-7; the DNA was not used to check the table's D call, TRBD2. TRBV21-1 is given as a pseudogene. This CDR3 comprises 19 residues. The DNA for the CDR3 is TGTGCCAGCAGCAATAAGATCCCCCATGGAGTGGCTGTGCGTAGTGAGCAGTACGTC. It encodes CASSNKIPHGVAVRSEQYV.

The chain employs TRBV19 and TRBJ2-6; no firm D call. V lost 0 bases and J lost 0, with 3 bases in between. CDR3 length: 15 amino acids. Looked up from germline, CDR1 is LNHDA and CDR2 is SQIVND (reference sequence). The CDR3 bases are TGTGCCAGTAGTATAGACGGCTCTGGGGCCAACGTCCTGACTTTC. Its protein product is CASSIDGSGANVLTF.

The V and J genes are TRBV19 and TRBJ2-1; 10 nucleotides line up with TRBD2. The CDR3 loop spans 16 amino acids. Germline trimming cut 0 bases from V and 13 bases from J; bases unmatched to any gene: 12. Germline loops: CDR1 LNHDA, CDR2 SQIVND (reference sequence). The CDR3 spells CASSIDRTSGALLQFF. DNA for the CDR3: TGTGCCAGTAGTATAGATCGAACTAGCGGGGCCCTTCTTCAGTTCTTC.

The chain uses TRBV5-1 and TRBJ2-3, with 10 nucleotides matching TRBD1. Per the germline V gene, CDR1 is SGHRS and CDR2 is YFSETQ. The CDR3 loop spans 17 amino acids. With V trimmed by 3 bases and J by 6 bases, 13 bases remained unmatched. The CDR3 coding sequence is TGCGCCAGCAGCTGGGGAGTTGACAGGGGGCGCGGGGATACGCAGTATTTT. Protein product: CASSWGVDRGRGDTQYF.

This clone was picked up many times. This rearrangement joins TRBV7-8 to TRBJ2-7, with TRBD1 identical over 8 bases. In germline, CDR1 is SGHVS, CDR2 FQNEAQ. The CDR3 extends over 15 amino acids. The trim removed 5 bases at V and 1 base at J, leaving 7 bases unmatched. The CDR3 loop is CASSPRQGPSYEQYF. CDR3 coding DNA: TGTGCCAGCAGCCCAAGACAGGGGCCATCCTACGAGCAGTACTTC.

V gene TRBV12-2 combines with J gene TRBJ2-1; TRBD2 is the table's D call and was not checked against the DNA. TRBV12-2 is a known pseudogene. The CDR3 consists of 20 residues. CDR3 DNA: TGTGCAAGTCGCTTAGCGTTGGGCACTAGCGGGGGGGATAATTGGAATGAGCAGTTCTTC. Translated: CASRLALGTSGGDNWNEQFF.

The V call is TRBV6-5, the J call TRBJ2-3; 12 nucleotides align to TRBD2. In germline, CDR1 is MNHEY, CDR2 SVGAGI. This CDR3 has 16 amino acids. Trimming took 0 bases from V and 4 from J; bases not matched to a gene: 2. The CDR3 bases are TGTGCCAGCAGTTACTCGGCTAGCGGGAGGGCAGATACGCAGTATTTT. This sequence encodes CASSYSASGRADTQYF.

The rearrangement uses TRBV7-8 and TRBJ1-6; 7 bases are a match to TRBD1. This CDR3 region has 15 residues. Germline CDR1 is SGHVS and CDR2 is FQNEAQ. V was pared by 5 bases and J by 6 bases, with 7 bases of the junction left unmatched. Written as DNA, the CDR3 is TGTGCCAGCAGCAAACAACAGGGGCTTAATTCACCCCTCCACTTT. Translating it yields CASSKQQGLNSPLHF. The full variable domain, its missing parts supplied by reference TRBV7-8 and TRBJ1-6, is GAGVSQSPRYKVAKRGQDVALRCDPISGHVSLFWYQQALGQGPEFLTYFQNEAQLDKSGLPSDRFFAERPEGSVSTLKIQRTQQEDSAVYLCASSKQQGLNSPLHFGNGTRLTVT.

The chain uses TRBV6-5 and TRBJ2-7, with 8 positions matching TRBD1. Germline CDR1 MNHEY, CDR2 SVGAGI. The CDR3 covers 14 residues. Unmatched junction bases numbered 7, after V lost 6 bases and J lost 3 bases. CDR3 nucleotides: TGTGCCAGCAGGCGACAGGGGTCTCGCTACGAGCAGTACTTC. Encoded protein: CASRRQGSRYEQYF.

This chain connects TRBV11-2 to TRBJ1-1, with D possibly being TRBD1 (6 bases). The CDR3 contains 17 residues. Trimming removed 5 bases at V and 4 bases at J, with 23 bases between. Germline loops: CDR1 SGHAT, CDR2 FQNNGV. CDR3 sequence: CASSLGHRAARSTEAFF. The CDR3 DNA follows: TGTGCCAGCAGCCTCGGCCACAGGGCGGCAAGGAGCACTGAAGCTTTCTTT.

This chain connects TRBV5-6 to TRBJ1-6, with a weak D call TRBD1 (5 bases). CDR1 is SGHDT, CDR2 YYEEEE, per germline. V lost 4 bases, J lost 6 bases, and 11 bases lay in between. The CDR3 is made up of 14 amino acids. CDR3 residues: CASSQDSSNSPLHF. CDR3 nucleotides: TGTGCCAGCAGCCAAGACAGCAGTAATTCACCCCTCCACTTT.

The chain is built from TRBV2 and TRBJ1-5, with D unclear. V gave up 4 bases and J gave up 0 bases, with 13 bases separating them. This CDR3 is built from 16 residues. Germline CDR1 is SNHLY and CDR2 is FYNNEI. The CDR3: CASSGAVRYSNQPQHF. CDR3 in DNA: TGTGCCAGCAGTGGGGCAGTCCGTTATAGCAATCAGCCCCAGCATTTT.

The gene calls are TRBV3-1 (or the pseudogene TRBV3-2) and TRBJ2-3; 8 bases align to TRBD2. V lost 3 bases, J lost 7 bases, and 12 bases stayed unmatched. The CDR3 has 16 residues. Looked up from germline, CDR1 is LGHDT and CDR2 is YNNKEL (reference sequence). Written as DNA, the CDR3 is TGTGCCAGCAGCCATCAAAACACCCGCGGGGGGTATACGCAGTATTTT. Translated: CASSHQNTRGGYTQYF.